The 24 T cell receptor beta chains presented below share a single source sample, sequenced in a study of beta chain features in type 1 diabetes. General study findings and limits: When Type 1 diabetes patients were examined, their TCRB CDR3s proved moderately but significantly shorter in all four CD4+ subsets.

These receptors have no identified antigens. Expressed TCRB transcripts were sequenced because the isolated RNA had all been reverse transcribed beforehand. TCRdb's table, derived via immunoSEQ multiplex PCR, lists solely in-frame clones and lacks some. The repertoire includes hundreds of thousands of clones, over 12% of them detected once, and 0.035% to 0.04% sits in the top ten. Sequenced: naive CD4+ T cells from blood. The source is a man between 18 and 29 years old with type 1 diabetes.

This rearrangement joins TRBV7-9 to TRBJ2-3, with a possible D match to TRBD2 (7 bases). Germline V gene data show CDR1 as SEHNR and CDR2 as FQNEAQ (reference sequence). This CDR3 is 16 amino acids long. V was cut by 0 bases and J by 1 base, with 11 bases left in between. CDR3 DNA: TGTGCCAGCAGCTTAGCGGCGGGGGCCCGCACAGATACGCAGTATTTT. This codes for CASSLAAGARTDTQYF.

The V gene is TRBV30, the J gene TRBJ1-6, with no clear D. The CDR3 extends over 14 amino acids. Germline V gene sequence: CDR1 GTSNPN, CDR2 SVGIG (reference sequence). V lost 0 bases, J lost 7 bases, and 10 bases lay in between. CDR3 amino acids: CAWSVRDRNSPLHF. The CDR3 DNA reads TGTGCCTGGAGTGTACGGGATAGAAATTCACCCCTCCACTTT. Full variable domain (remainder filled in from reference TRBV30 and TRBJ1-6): SQTIHQWPATLVQPVGSPLSLECTVEGTSNPNLYWYRQAAGRGLQLLFYSVGIGQISSEVPQNLSASRPQDRQFILSSKKLLLSDSGFYLCAWSVRDRNSPLHFGNGTRLTVT.

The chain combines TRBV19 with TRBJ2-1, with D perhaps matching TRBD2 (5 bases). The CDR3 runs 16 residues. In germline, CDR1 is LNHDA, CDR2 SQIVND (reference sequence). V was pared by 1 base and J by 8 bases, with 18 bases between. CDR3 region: CASSIVRGSWVDEQFF. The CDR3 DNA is TGTGCCAGTAGTATAGTCCGGGGTAGTTGGGTTGATGAGCAGTTCTTC.

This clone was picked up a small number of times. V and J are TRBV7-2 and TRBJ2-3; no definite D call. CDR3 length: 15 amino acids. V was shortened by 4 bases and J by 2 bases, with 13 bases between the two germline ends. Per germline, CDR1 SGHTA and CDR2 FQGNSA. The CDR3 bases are TGTGCCAGCAGCTCCCGGCTACCCAACACAGATACGCAGTATTTT. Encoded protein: CASSSRLPNTDTQYF.

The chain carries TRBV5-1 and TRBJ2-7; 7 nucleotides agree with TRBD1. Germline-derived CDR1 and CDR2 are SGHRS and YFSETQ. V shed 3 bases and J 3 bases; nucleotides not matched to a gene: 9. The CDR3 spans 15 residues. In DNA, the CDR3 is TGCGCCAGCAGCTCAGGAGAGACAGGGAGCTACGAGCAGTACTTC. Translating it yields CASSSGETGSYEQYF.

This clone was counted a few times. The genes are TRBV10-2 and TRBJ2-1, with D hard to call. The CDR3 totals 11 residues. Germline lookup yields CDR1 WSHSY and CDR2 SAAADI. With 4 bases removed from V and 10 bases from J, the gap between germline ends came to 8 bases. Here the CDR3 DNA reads TGCGCCAGCAGTGGGCTGGAGGAGCAGTTCTTC. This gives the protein CASSGLEEQFF.

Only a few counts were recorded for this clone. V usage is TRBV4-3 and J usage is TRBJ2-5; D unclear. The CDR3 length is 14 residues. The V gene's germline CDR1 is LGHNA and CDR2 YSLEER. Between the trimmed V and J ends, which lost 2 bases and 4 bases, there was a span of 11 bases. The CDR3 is CASSQQVGSETQYF. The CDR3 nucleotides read TGCGCCAGCAGCCAACAAGTGGGGTCAGAGACCCAGTACTTC.

The CDR3: CASSGKRGTYTGELFF. CDR3 nucleotides: TGTGCCAGCAGCGGAAAAAGAGGGACATACACCGGGGAGCTGTTTTTT. This sequence joins TRBV5-6 and TRBJ2-2; perhaps TRBD1 as D (6 bases). The germline V gene encodes CDR1 SGHDT and CDR2 YYEEEE. V was cut by 4 bases and J by 3 bases, with 16 bases left in between. CDR3 size: 16 residues.

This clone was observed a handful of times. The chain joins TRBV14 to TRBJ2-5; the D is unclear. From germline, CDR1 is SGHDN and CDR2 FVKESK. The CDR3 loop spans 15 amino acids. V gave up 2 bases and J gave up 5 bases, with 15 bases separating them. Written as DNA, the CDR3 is TGTGCCAGCAGCCAACTTCTCCCGGCCCCGGAGACCCAGTACTTC. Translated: CASSQLLPAPETQYF.

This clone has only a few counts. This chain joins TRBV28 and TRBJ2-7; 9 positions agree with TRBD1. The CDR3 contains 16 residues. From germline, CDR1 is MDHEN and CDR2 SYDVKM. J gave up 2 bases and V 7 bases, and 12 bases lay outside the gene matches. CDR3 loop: CASTLWGTGPAYEQYF. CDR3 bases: TGTGCCAGCACCCTGTGGGGGACAGGGCCCGCCTACGAGCAGTACTTC.

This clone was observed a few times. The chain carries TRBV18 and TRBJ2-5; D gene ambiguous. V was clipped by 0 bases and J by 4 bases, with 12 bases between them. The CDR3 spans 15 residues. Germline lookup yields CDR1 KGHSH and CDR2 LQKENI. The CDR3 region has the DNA TGTGCCAGCTCACCACCGAGTTTTACGACAGAGACCCAGTACTTC. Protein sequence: CASSPPSFTTETQYF.

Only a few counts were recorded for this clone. DNA for the CDR3: TGTGCCAGCAGCTCCCCCTTCACTAGCGGGAGAGGGGTAGATACGCAGTATTTT. Protein sequence: CASSSPFTSGRGVDTQYF. This sequence joins TRBV7-9 and TRBJ2-3, with 11 bases lining up with TRBD2. The J segment lost 5 bases and the V segment lost 4 bases, leaving 14 bases of the junction unmatched. Looked up from germline, CDR1 is SEHNR and CDR2 is FQNEAQ (reference sequence). CDR3 length: 18 residues. The full variable domain, rest sourced from reference TRBV7-9 and TRBJ2-3, is DTGVSQNPRHKITKRGQNVTFRCDPISEHNRLYWYRQTLGQGPEFLTYFQNEAQLEKSRLLSDRFSAERPKGSFSTLEIQRTEQGDSAMYLCASSSPFTSGRGVDTQYFGPGTRLTVL.

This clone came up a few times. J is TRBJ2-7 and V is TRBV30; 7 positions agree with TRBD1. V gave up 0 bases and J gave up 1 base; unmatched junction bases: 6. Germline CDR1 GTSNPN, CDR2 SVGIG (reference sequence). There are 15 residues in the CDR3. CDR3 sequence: CAWSVLPQGSYEQYF. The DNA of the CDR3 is TGTGCCTGGAGTGTATTGCCACAGGGGTCCTACGAGCAGTACTTC.

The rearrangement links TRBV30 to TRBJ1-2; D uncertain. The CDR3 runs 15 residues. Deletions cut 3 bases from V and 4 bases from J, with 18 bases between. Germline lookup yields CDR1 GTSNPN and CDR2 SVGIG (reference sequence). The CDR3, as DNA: TGTGCCTGGAGGCGAAAGGTCCATTCTATCTATGGCTACACCTTC. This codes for CAWRRKVHSIYGYTF.

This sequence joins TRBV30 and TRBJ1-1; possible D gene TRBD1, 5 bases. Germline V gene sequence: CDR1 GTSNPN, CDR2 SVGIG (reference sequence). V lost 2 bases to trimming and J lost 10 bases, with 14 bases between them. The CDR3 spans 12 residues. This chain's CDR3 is CAWSQGVAVAFF. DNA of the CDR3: TGTGCCTGGAGTCAGGGAGTTGCCGTAGCTTTCTTT.

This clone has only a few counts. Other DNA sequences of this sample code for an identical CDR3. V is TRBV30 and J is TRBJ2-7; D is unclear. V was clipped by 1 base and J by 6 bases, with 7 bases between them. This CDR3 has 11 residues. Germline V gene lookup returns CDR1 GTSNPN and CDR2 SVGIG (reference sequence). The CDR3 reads CAWSALGEQYF. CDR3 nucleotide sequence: TGTGCCTGGAGTGCCCTAGGCGAGCAGTACTTC.

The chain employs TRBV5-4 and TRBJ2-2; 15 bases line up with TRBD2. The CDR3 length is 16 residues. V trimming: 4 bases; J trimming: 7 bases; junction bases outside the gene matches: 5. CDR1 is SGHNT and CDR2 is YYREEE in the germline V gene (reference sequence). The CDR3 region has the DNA TGTGCCAGCAGCCAAGGACTAGCGGGAGGGATCGGGGAGCTGTTTTTT. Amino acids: CASSQGLAGGIGELFF.

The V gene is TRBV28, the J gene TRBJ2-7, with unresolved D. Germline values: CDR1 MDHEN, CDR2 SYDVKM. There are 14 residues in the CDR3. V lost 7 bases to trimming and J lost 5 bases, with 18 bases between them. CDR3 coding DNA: TGTGCCAGCACCCCGCGAAGTTTGGGTCACGAGCAGTACTTC. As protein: CASTPRSLGHEQYF. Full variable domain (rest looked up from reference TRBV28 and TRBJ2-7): DVKVTQSSRYLVKRTGEKVFLECVQDMDHENMFWYRQDPGLGLRLIYFSYDVKMKEKGDIPEGYSVSREKKERFSLILESASTNQTSMYLCASTPRSLGHEQYFGPGTRLTVT.

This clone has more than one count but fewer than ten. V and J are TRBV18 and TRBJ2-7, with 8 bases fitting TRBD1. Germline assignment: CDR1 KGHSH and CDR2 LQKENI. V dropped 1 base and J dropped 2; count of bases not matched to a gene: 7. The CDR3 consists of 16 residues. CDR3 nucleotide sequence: TGTGCCAGCTCACCACTACCGGACAGGGCTACCTACGAGCAGTACTTC. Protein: CASSPLPDRATYEQYF.

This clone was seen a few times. The CDR3 is CASSRGGTLYEQYF. The CDR3 DNA reads as TGTGCCAGCAGCCGCGGAGGGACTCTGTACGAGCAGTACTTC. This chain links TRBV11-2 with TRBJ2-7; a possible D gene is TRBD2 (6 bases). V lost 5 bases and J 4 bases, leaving 15 bases between the germline ends. The germline CDR1 and CDR2 sequences are SGHAT and FQNNGV. This CDR3 spans 14 amino acids.

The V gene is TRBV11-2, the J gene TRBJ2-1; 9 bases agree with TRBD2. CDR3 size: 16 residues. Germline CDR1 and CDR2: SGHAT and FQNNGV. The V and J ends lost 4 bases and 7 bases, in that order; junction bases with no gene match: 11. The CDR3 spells CASSSRRVAGVNEQFF. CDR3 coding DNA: TGTGCCAGCAGCTCTCGGAGAGTAGCGGGAGTGAATGAGCAGTTCTTC.

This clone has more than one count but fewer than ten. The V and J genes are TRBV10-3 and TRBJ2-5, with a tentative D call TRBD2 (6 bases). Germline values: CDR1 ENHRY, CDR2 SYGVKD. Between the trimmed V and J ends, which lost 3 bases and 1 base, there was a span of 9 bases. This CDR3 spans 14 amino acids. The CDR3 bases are TGTGCCATCAGTGACGCGGGGCGCCAAGAGACCCAGTACTTC. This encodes CAISDAGRQETQYF.

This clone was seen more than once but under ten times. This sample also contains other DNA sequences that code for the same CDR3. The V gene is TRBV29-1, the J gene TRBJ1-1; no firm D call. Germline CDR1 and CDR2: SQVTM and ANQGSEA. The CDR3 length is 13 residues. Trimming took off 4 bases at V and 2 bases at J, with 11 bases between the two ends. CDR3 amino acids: CSVVGQLNTEAFF. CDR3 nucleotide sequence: TGCAGCGTTGTAGGGCAGCTAAACACTGAAGCTTTCTTT.

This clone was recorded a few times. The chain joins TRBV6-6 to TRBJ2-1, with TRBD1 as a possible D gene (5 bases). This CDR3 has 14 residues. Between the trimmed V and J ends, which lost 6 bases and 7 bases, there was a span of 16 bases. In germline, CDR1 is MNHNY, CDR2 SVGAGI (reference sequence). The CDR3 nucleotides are TGTGCCAGCAGGGACATTATCCGGAGAAATGAGCAGTTCTTC. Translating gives CASRDIIRRNEQFF.